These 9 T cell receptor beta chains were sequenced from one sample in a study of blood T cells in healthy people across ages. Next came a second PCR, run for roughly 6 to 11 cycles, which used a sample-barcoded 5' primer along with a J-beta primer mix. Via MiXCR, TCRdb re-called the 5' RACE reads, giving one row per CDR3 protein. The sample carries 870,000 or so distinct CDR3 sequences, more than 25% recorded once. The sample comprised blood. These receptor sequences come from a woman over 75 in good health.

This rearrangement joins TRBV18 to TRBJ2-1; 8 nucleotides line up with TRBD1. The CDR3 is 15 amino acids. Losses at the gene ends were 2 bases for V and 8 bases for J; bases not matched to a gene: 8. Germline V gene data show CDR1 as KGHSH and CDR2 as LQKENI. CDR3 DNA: TGTGCCAGCTCACCAAGGGGACAGGAAGGGGATGAGCAGTTCTTC. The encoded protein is CASSPRGQEGDEQFF.

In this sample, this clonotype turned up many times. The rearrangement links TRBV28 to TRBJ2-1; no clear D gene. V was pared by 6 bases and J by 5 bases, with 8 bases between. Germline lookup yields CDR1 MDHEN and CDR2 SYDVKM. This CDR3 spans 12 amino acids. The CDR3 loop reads CASSLEHNEQFF. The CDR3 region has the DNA TGTGCCAGCAGCCTCGAACACAATGAGCAGTTCTTC. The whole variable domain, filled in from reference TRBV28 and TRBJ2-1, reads DVKVTQSSRYLVKRTGEKVFLECVQDMDHENMFWYRQDPGLGLRLIYFSYDVKMKEKGDIPEGYSVSREKKERFSLILESASTNQTSMYLCASSLEHNEQFFGPGTRLTVL.

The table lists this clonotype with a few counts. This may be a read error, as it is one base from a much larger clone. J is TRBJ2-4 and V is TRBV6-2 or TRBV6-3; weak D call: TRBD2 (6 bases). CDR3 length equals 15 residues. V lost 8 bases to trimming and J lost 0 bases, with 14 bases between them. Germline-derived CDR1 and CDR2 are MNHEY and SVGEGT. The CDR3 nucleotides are TGTGCCAGCGGTAAATTGCGGGGAGCCAAAAACATTCAGTACTTC. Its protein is CASGKLRGAKNIQYF.

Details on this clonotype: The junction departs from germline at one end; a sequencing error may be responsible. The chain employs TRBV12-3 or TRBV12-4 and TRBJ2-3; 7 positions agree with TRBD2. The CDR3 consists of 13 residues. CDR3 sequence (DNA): TGTGCCAGCAGACTAGCGAGAGTAGATACGCAATATTTT. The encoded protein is CASRLARVDTQYF.

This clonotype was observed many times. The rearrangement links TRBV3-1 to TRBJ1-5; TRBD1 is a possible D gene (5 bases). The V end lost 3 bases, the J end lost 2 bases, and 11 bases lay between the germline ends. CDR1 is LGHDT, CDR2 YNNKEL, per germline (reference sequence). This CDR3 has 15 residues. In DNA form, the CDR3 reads TGTGCCAGCAGCCATGGGGACGTTCGCAATCAGCCCCAGCATTTT. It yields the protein CASSHGDVRNQPQHF.

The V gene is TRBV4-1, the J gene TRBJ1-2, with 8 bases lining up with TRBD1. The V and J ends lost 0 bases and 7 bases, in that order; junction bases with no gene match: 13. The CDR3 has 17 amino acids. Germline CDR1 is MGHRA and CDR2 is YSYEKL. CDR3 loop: CASSQDLHRGTGCGYTF. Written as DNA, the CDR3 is TGCGCCAGCAGCCAAGATCTGCACAGGGGGACTGGCTGTGGCTACACCTTC.

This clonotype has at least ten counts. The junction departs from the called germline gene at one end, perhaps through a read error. This chain's CDR3 is CASSLGQGNEKLFF. The CDR3 DNA is TGTGCCAGCAGTTTAGGTCAGGGGAATGAAAAACTGTTTTTT. The chain combines TRBV5-1 with TRBJ1-4; possible D gene TRBD1, 6 bases. Germline assignment: CDR1 SGHRS and CDR2 YFSETQ. The CDR3 has 14 residues.

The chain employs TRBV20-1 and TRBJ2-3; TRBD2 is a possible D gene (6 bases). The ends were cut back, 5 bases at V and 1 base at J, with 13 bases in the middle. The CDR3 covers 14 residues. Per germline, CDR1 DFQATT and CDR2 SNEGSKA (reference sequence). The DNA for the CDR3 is TGCAGTGCTGCCAACGGGGGAGGCACAGATACGCAGTATTTT. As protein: CSAANGGGTDTQYF.

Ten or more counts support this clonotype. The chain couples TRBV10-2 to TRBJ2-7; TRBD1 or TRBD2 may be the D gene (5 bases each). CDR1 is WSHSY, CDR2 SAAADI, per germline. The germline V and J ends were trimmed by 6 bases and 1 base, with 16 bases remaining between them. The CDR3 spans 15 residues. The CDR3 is CASSRGNSGSYEQYF. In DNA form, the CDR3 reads TGCGCCAGCAGCCGGGGCAACAGCGGTTCCTACGAGCAGTACTTC.